These T cell receptor beta chains were read from a single sample in a study of PD-1 blockade in classical Hodgkin lymphoma. Sequencing used immunoSEQ multiplex PCR; TCRdb keeps in-frame clones, though not all of them. The sample has over 20,000 clones, about 83% seen once. Material: CD4+ T cells from blood, obtained at baseline. The receptors were sampled from a human donor with classical Hodgkin lymphoma. Both conserved end residues are part of each CDR3. Each record gives: D gene, J gene, V gene, clone size, CDR3 DNA, CDR3 protein. The D gene is left open where the match is weak. Part of the rows lack a size; the others show once, few, many or a class for expanded clones.

TRBD1,TRBJ2-3,TRBV30,NA,TGTGCCTGGAGCCTTGGACAGGGGACAGATACGCAGTATTTT,CAWSLGQGTDTQYF
TRBD1,TRBJ2-1,TRBV5-1,NA,TGCGCCAGCAGCTTGGCGTCCGGGACAGGGGCAAATGAGCAGTTCTTC,CASSLASGTGANEQFF
TRBD2,TRBJ2-1,TRBV28,NA,TGTGCCAGCCCCCCTAACCTAGCGGGGGGGCAGGATGAGCAGTTCTTC,CASPPNLAGGQDEQFF
NA,TRBJ1-3,TRBV15,NA,TGTGCCACCAGCAGAGATCAGTCGATCGGAAACACCACATATTTT,CATSRDQSIGNTTYF
NA,TRBJ1-1,TRBV6-1,NA,TGTGCCAGCAGAGCCGACGGTAACACTGAAGCTTTCTTT,CASRADGNTEAFF
NA,TRBJ1-1,TRBV7-2,NA,TGTGCCAGCAGCCCAGGGGCTGAAGCTTTCTTT,CASSPGAEAFF
NA,TRBJ1-2,TRBV28,NA,TGTGCCAGCAGTTTTGGGCAGACCTATGGCTACACCTTC,CASSFGQTYGYTF
NA,TRBJ1-1,TRBV21-1,NA,TGTGCCATCAGGACCGGGACAGATTATATGAACACTGAAGCTTTCTTT,CAIRTGTDYMNTEAFF
TRBD1,TRBJ1-6,TRBV15,NA,TGTGCCACCAGGGGACAGGGGACTTCACCCCTCCACTTT,CATRGQGTSPLHF
NA,TRBJ1-2,TRBV7-2,few,TGTGCCAGCAGCCGGTATGAGGGGACGGGTGGCTACACCTTC,CASSRYEGTGGYTF
NA,TRBJ2-3,TRBV11-3,NA,TGTGCCAGCAGCCAAAGGGCGGTAAGCACAGATACGCAGTATTTT,CASSQRAVSTDTQYF
NA,TRBJ1-1,TRBV27,NA,TGTGCCAGCAGGTCCAACGGAGGGGACACTGAAGCTTTCTTT,CASRSNGGDTEAFF
NA,TRBJ1-6,TRBV19,few,TGTGCCAGTAGTAGTGGCTCACCCCTCCACTTT,CASSSGSPLHF
NA,TRBJ2-7,TRBV5-1,NA,TGCGCCAGCAGCTTGGAAGGACGCGCTTACGAGCAGTACTTC,CASSLEGRAYEQYF
NA,TRBJ1-4,TRBV28,NA,TGTGCCAGCAGTCTACAGGGAGCTAATGAAAAACTGTTTTTT,CASSLQGANEKLFF
TRBD2,TRBJ2-2,TRBV30,NA,TGTGCCCATAGCGGGGGTCACACCGGGGAGCTGTTTTTT,CAHSGGHTGELFF
TRBD1,TRBJ1-1,TRBV6-6,once,TGTGCCAGCAGTCCACAGGGGGTGAACACTGAAGCTTTCTTT,CASSPQGVNTEAFF
TRBD2,TRBJ2-1,TRBV5-1,NA,TGCGCCAGCAGCCTGACGGGGGGGACCTACAATGAGCAGTTCTTC,CASSLTGGTYNEQFF
NA,TRBJ1-2,TRBV7-2,NA,TGTGCCAGCAGCTTAGTGGGGGTCCCCGCGGGGGGCTACACCTTC,CASSLVGVPAGGYTF
NA,TRBJ1-2,TRBV9,NA,TGTGCCAGCGGGGGGGACAACTATGGCTACACCTTC,CASGGDNYGYTF
NA,TRBJ1-1,TRBV6-6,NA,TGTGCCAGCAGTTATTCCGAGGCTCTCACTGAAGCTTTCTTT,CASSYSEALTEAFF
NA,TRBJ1-2,TRBV5-1,NA,TGCGCCAGCAGCTTGGAGGGAGCGGACTATGGCTACACCTTC,CASSLEGADYGYTF
NA,TRBJ2-3,TRBV7-3,NA,TGTGCCAGCAGCCGAGGGACCGGCACAGATACGCAGTATTTT,CASSRGTGTDTQYF
TRBD2,TRBJ2-7,TRBV7-6,NA,TGTGCCAGCAGCGTTAGACTAGCGGCCGAGCAGTACTTC,CASSVRLAAEQYF
NA,TRBJ1-6,TRBV11-3,NA,TGTGCCAGCAGCTTGGAGGTTGACTCACCCCTCCACTTT,CASSLEVDSPLHF
NA,TRBJ1-5,TRBV5-1,NA,TGCGCCAGCAGCTTACCAGGGGCAAATCAGCCCCAGCATTTT,CASSLPGANQPQHF
TRBD1,TRBJ2-7,TRBV5-1,NA,TGCGCCAGCAGCCGGGGACAGGTCGGGGGAAGCTCCTACGAGCAGTACTTC,CASSRGQVGGSSYEQYF
TRBD1,TRBJ2-1,TRBV7-2,NA,TGTGCCAGCAGCATCGGGACAGTATACAATGAGCAGTTCTTC,CASSIGTVYNEQFF
NA,TRBJ2-3,TRBV18,NA,TGTGCCAGCTCACCACCCTCTGGGACAACCGGGTATTTT,CASSPPSGTTGYF
TRBD1,TRBJ1-6,TRBV6-5,NA,TGTGCCAGCAGTTACCAAAGGACAGGGGATTCACCCCTCCACTTT,CASSYQRTGDSPLHF
NA,TRBJ2-1,TRBV7-2,NA,TGTGCCAGCAGCGGGTGGGACAATGAGCAGTTCTTC,CASSGWDNEQFF
TRBD2,TRBJ2-2,TRBV19,NA,TGTGCCAGTAGTATAGGTCCTAGCGGTGCCACCGGGGAGCTGTTTTTT,CASSIGPSGATGELFF
NA,TRBJ1-1,TRBV2,NA,TGTGCCAGCAGTTCCTCCGAGGGGTCCACTGAAGCTTTCTTT,CASSSSEGSTEAFF
NA,TRBJ1-3,TRBV7-2,NA,TGTGCCAGCAGCTTACAGGGCCAGGGGGGAAACACCATATATTTT,CASSLQGQGGNTIYF
NA,TRBJ1-5,TRBV6-6,NA,TGTGCCAGCAGTCCGGTTGGTCAGCCCCAGCATTTT,CASSPVGQPQHF
NA,TRBJ1-4,TRBV4-3,NA,TGCGCCAGCAGCCAACGCGGGCTAAGCCTTGGGGTTGCAACTAATGAAAAACTGTTTTTT,CASSQRGLSLGVATNEKLFF
TRBD2,TRBJ2-3,TRBV2,once,TGTGCCAGCAGTGAACTTAGGACTAGCGGAGGGGAAGATACGCAGTATTTT,CASSELRTSGGEDTQYF
NA,TRBJ2-3,TRBV7-9,NA,TGTGCCAGCAGCTTTCGCGCATCAGATACGCAGTATTTT,CASSFRASDTQYF
NA,TRBJ1-5,TRBV7-9,NA,TGTGCCAGCAGCTTGTTTGGTATGGGGGGGGGTCAGCCCCAGCATTTT,CASSLFGMGGGQPQHF
NA,TRBJ2-7,TRBV7-2,NA,TGTGCCAGCAGCTTAGGAGTCTCCTACGAGCAGTACTTC,CASSLGVSYEQYF
TRBD1,TRBJ2-3,TRBV9,NA,TGTGCCAGCAGCGCCGGACAGGGAACAGATACGCAGTATTTT,CASSAGQGTDTQYF
NA,TRBJ1-1,TRBV6-6,NA,TGTGCCAGCACGCGGGGGGCTGGCACTGAAGCTTTCTTT,CASTRGAGTEAFF
NA,TRBJ2-7,TRBV30,NA,TGTGCCTGGGGGGCCTACGAGCAGTACTTC,CAWGAYEQYF
NA,TRBJ2-2,TRBV5-4,NA,TGTGCCAGCAGCTTGCAAGGCCTTCCCGGGGAGCTGTTTTTT,CASSLQGLPGELFF
NA,TRBJ1-1,TRBV28,NA,TGTGCCAGCATAGCGGGGGCGGTGCGGGGCAATCTTGGAAACACTGAAGCTTTCTTT,CASIAGAVRGNLGNTEAFF
NA,TRBJ1-1,TRBV30,NA,TGTGCCTGGACCCCCGGAGGACCGAACACTGAAGCTTTCTTT,CAWTPGGPNTEAFF
NA,TRBJ1-3,TRBV11-2,NA,TGTGCCAGCAGCGATGCTGGAAACACCATATATTTT,CASSDAGNTIYF
NA,TRBJ2-2,TRBV5-1,NA,TGCGCCAGCAGATATTGGGGGTCCGGGGAGCTGTTTTTT,CASRYWGSGELFF
TRBD1,TRBJ2-7,TRBV28,NA,TGTGCCAGCAGTTTACTGGGACAGGGGTTCCAAGAGCAGTACTTC,CASSLLGQGFQEQYF
NA,TRBJ2-1,TRBV11-3,NA,TGTGCCAGCAGCGGGGCCCCGAGGGACAATGAGCAGTTCTTC,CASSGAPRDNEQFF
NA,TRBJ1-1,TRBV7-6,NA,TGTGCCAGCAGCCCCGGACAGTATGACACTGAAGCTTTCTTT,CASSPGQYDTEAFF
NA,TRBJ2-3,TRBV6-6,NA,TGTGCCAGCAGACAACAAGCAGCTAGCACAGATACGCAGTATTTT,CASRQQAASTDTQYF
NA,TRBJ2-3,TRBV5-8,NA,TGTGCCAGCAGCTTCTCCGATCCTTTTTATACAGATACGCAGTATTTT,CASSFSDPFYTDTQYF
TRBD2,TRBJ2-2,TRBV4-2,once,TGTGCCAGCAGCCTTAGCGGGGATCGTTCCGGGGAGCTGTTTTTT,CASSLSGDRSGELFF
TRBD1,TRBJ1-1,TRBV7-2,NA,TGTGCCAGCAACGCCCAGGGGACAGTAAACACTGAAGCTTTCTTT,CASNAQGTVNTEAFF
NA,TRBJ1-6,TRBV19,NA,TGTGCCAGTAGTATTGGTCCAGGTAGTTGGGGTTCACCCCTCCACTTT,CASSIGPGSWGSPLHF
TRBD2,TRBJ2-5,TRBV11-3,NA,TGTGCCAGCAGAATAACGGGGGGTGGAGAGACCCAGTACTTC,CASRITGGGETQYF
NA,TRBJ2-5,TRBV29-1,NA,TGCAGCGTTGACAGGACTACTCTTGAGACCCAGTACTTC,CSVDRTTLETQYF
TRBD1,TRBJ2-2,TRBV5-1,NA,TGCGCCAGCAGGGGACAGGGGGCGAACGGGGAGCTGTTTTTT,CASRGQGANGELFF